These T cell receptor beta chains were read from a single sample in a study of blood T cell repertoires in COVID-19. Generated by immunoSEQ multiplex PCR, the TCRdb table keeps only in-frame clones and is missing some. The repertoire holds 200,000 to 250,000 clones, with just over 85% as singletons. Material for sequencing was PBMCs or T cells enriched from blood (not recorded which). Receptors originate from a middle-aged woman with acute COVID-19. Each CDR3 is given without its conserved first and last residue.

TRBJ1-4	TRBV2	ASSDHRGTNEKLF
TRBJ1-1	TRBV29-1	SVVPTGTAF
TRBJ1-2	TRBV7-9	ASSLVPPDINYGYT
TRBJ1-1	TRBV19	ASSKTVGYGGTEAF
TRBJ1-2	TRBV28	ASSSGLGWGYT
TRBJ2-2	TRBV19	ASSLAGPPGGTGELF
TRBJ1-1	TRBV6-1	ASSVAGGLAEAF
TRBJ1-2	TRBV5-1	ASSPRGDPTGPYGYT
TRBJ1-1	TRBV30	AWSGVGSTGSGTEAF
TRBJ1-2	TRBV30	ACKTVRGYT
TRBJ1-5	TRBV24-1	ATSDLTGNQPQH
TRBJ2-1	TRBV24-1	ATSDRYRDYSQF
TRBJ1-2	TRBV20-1	SARQGEGYT
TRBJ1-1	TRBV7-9	ASSPPGQQNTEAF
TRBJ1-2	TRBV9	ASSGGRTGELYGYT
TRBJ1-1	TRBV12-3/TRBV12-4	ASSSAGYQAF
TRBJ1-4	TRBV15	ATSSWTGSNEKLF
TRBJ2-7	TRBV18	ASSPGQGGLTEQY
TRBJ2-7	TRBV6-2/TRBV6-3	ASSSSPGQGMRY
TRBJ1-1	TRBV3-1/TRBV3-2	ASSQGASTEAF
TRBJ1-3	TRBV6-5	ASREGNTIY
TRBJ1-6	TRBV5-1	ASSPAGGTSPLH
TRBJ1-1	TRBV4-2	ASSQGAGPNTEAF
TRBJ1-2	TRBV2	ASSVKTRTLTSGDGYT
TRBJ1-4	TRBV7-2	ASSQSWAEEKLF
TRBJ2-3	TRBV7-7	ASSPSRGSDTQY
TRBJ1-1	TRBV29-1	SVGASGTGGTEAF
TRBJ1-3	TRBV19	ASSIDLRSRDRDGNTIY
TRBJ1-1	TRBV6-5	ASRGRRDSQAF
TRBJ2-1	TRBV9	ASSSTSSYNEQF
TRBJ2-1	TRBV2	ASSPGRPPYNEQF
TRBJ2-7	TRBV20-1	SASLTFRGDEQY
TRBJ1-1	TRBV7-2	ASSLGLMGGHTEAF
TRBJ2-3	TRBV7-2	ASSSAGTFTDTQY
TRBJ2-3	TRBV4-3	ASSLTLAGGRVDTQY
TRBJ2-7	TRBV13	ASSLRGIHEQY
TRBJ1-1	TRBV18	ASSPFATGANTEAF
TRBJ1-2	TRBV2	ASSGQVLFGYT
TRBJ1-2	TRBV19	ASSQTGDYGYT
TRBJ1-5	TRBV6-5	ASRGGGTSNQPQH
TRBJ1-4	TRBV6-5	ASARDRSSEKLF
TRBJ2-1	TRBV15	ATSPAGPVYNEQF
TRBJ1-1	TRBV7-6	ASSLDRVTEAF
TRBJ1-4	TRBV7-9	ASSPTDRAGEKLF
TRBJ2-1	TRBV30	AWSVQSGGANNEQF
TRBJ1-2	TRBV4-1	ASSRSGQGVLAT
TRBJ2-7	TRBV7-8	ASSSPTSTPTREQY
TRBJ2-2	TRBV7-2	ASSTYRGRAGELF
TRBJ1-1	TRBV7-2	ASSRRADMNTEAF
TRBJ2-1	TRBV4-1	ASSHTGGNYNEQF
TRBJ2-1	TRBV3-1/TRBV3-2	ASSQDRGGRQF
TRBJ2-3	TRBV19	ASTLTSTDTQY
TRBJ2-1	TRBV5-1	ASSPTESSYNEQF
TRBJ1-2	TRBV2	ASSELSGGYT